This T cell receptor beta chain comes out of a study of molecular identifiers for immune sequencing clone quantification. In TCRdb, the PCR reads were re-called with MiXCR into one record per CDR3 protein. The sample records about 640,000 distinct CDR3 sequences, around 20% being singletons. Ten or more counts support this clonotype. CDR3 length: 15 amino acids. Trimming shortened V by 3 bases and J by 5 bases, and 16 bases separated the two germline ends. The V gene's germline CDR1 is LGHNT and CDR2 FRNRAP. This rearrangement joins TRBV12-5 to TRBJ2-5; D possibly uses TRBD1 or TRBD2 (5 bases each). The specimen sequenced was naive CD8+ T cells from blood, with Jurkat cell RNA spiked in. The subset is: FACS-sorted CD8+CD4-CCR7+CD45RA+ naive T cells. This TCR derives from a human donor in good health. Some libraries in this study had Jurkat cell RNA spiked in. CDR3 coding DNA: TGTGCTAGTGGTTTACCCGACCGGGGCCGGGAGACCCAGTACTTC. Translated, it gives CASGLPDRGRETQYF.